These 29 T cell receptor beta chains originate from one sample sequenced in a study of post-analysis software for immune sequencing data. Overall study findings and caveats: In patients, TRBV5-6, TRBV5-1 and TRBV20-1 belonged to five or six TRBV segments found more frequently than in controls.

The TCR beta cDNA libraries carried unique molecular identifiers. MiXCR, applied by TCRdb to the PCR reads, yields one record per CDR3 protein. The sample has under 200,000 distinct CDR3 sequences; about 30% are singletons. Their antigens remain unidentified. Sequencing was carried out using blood. Source of these receptors: a girl between 2 and 17 years old with multiple sclerosis.

A few counts support this clonotype. For the CDR3, the DNA is TGCAGTGCTAGAGTGCTTCGGGCTAGCGGGAGGTTCGCCTACAATGAGCAGTTCTTC. As protein: CSARVLRASGRFAYNEQFF. The chain couples TRBV20-1 to TRBJ2-1, with 11 bases fitting TRBD2. The V gene's germline CDR1 is DFQATT and CDR2 SNEGSKA (reference sequence). V shed 1 base and J 2 bases; nucleotides not matched to a gene: 13. This CDR3 region has 19 residues.

The J gene is TRBJ2-1, the V gene TRBV20-1, with D uncertain. Germline V gene sequence: CDR1 DFQATT, CDR2 SNEGSKA (reference sequence). The CDR3 consists of 13 residues. The germline V and J ends were trimmed by 1 base and 4 bases, with 8 bases remaining between them. The CDR3 region is CSARVITYNEQFF. The CDR3 DNA reads as TGCAGTGCTAGAGTCATAACATACAATGAGCAGTTCTTC.

The chain employs TRBV20-1 and TRBJ2-4; 8 nucleotides align to TRBD2. The J call may be incorrect, as the DNA end agrees better with TRBJ2-5. This CDR3 spans 13 amino acids. Germline CDR1 DFQATT, CDR2 SNEGSKA (reference sequence). The CDR3 protein is CSAGGAGGETQYF. The CDR3 nucleotides are TGCAGTGCTGGAGGGGCGGGGGGAGAGACCCAGTACTTC.

This clonotype was observed at least ten times. The V and J genes are TRBV7-9 and TRBJ2-3; D is possibly TRBD2 (6 bases). V was trimmed by 5 bases and J by 5 bases, leaving 17 bases between them. The CDR3 sequence is 15 residues long. Germline loops: CDR1 SEHNR, CDR2 FQNEAQ (reference sequence). The DNA of the CDR3 is TGTGCCAGCAGCGGGCAGAGGAGGGCCTTAGATACGCAGTATTTT. As protein: CASSGQRRALDTQYF.

This clonotype was detected ten times or more. The gene calls are TRBV4-1 and TRBJ2-1; 7 bases map to TRBD2. Per the germline V gene, CDR1 is MGHRA and CDR2 is YSYEKL. There are 13 residues in the CDR3. J was trimmed by 10 bases and V by 1 base; bases with no gene match: 4. The CDR3 nucleotides read TGCGCCAGCAGCCAAGTGGGGACTAACGAGCAGTTCTTC. Translation gives CASSQVGTNEQFF.

V and J are TRBV6-1 and TRBJ1-1; 7 bases agree with TRBD1. The CDR3 is 17 amino acids. The J segment lost 6 bases and the V segment lost 7 bases, leaving 20 bases of the junction unmatched. Per germline, CDR1 MNHNS and CDR2 SASEGT. The CDR3 sequence: CASTTKGASGGGAEAFF. CDR3 nucleotides: TGTGCCAGCACCACAAAGGGGGCGTCGGGGGGGGGAGCTGAAGCTTTCTTT.

Ten or more counts support this clonotype. The chain uses TRBV7-2 and TRBJ2-5; perhaps TRBD2 as D (5 bases). V was clipped by 1 base and J by 9 bases, with 6 bases between them. CDR3 length: 11 residues. Germline CDR1 is SGHTA and CDR2 is FQGNSA. CDR3 loop: CASSLGGAQYF. The CDR3 DNA follows: TGTGCCAGCAGCTTAGGGGGAGCCCAGTACTTC.

This clonotype occurred a few times. The chain links TRBV3-1 to TRBJ1-4; D is uncertain. From germline, CDR1 is LGHDT and CDR2 YNNKEL (reference sequence). The CDR3 is 12 residues long. Trimming left V 4 bases short and J 8 bases short, with 8 bases between. DNA of the CDR3: TGTGCCAGCAGCCTTCTTGGAGAAAAACTGTTTTTT. This gives the protein CASSLLGEKLFF.

This clonotype was observed at least ten times. J is TRBJ2-5 and V is TRBV2, with 9 nucleotides matching TRBD2. The CDR3 is 14 residues long. The V gene's germline CDR1 is SNHLY and CDR2 FYNNEI. V was clipped by 10 bases and J by 2 bases; unmatched bases: 8. In DNA, the CDR3 is TGTGCCACCACTCTAGCGGGGATTCAAGAGACCCAGTACTTC. Its translation: CATTLAGIQETQYF.

This chain links TRBV5-5 with TRBJ1-1; D gene unclear. The V gene's germline CDR1 is SGHKS and CDR2 YYEKEE (reference sequence). There are 15 residues in the CDR3. Trimming removed 6 bases from V and 5 bases from J, with 20 bases in between. The CDR3 DNA reads as TGTGCCAGCACTCGCCTACAGAAGGTCCGTACTGAAGCTTTCTTT. This sequence encodes CASTRLQKVRTEAFF. The complete variable domain, with remaining parts taken from reference TRBV5-5 and TRBJ1-1, reads DAGVTQSPTHLIKTRGQQVTLRCSPISGHKSVSWYQQVLGQGPQFIFQYYEKEERGRGNFPDRFSARQFPNYSSELNVNALLLGDSALYLCASTRLQKVRTEAFFGQGTRLTVV.

This clonotype was seen only once. This chain connects TRBV27 to TRBJ2-1; a possible D gene is TRBD2 (5 bases). V lost 0 bases and J 6 bases, leaving 12 bases between the germline ends. The germline V gene encodes CDR1 MNHEY and CDR2 SMNVEV (reference sequence). The CDR3 spans 15 residues. The CDR3 DNA is TGTGCCAGCAGTTTATCCAGCGGAGAGGCCAATGAGCAGTTCTTC. Translating it yields CASSLSSGEANEQFF.

The chain employs TRBV7-2 and TRBJ2-3; possibly TRBD1 or TRBD2 for D (5 bases each). CDR1 and CDR2 (germline): SGHTA, FQGNSA. CDR3 length equals 14 residues. Deletions cut 2 bases from V and 2 bases from J, with 8 bases between. CDR3 DNA: TGTGCCAGCAGCTTAATGGGGACCACAGATACGCAGTATTTT. Protein product: CASSLMGTTDTQYF.

Remarks on this clonotype: It may be a read error: a sequence one base away is much more abundant. This rearrangement joins TRBV28 to TRBJ2-7; 7 nucleotides agree with TRBD1. CDR3 length: 14 amino acids. With V trimmed by 6 bases and J by 6 bases, 11 bases remained unmatched. Per germline, CDR1 MDHEN and CDR2 SYDVKM. The CDR3 loop reads CASRPETGKVEQYF. The CDR3 DNA reads TGTGCCAGCAGGCCGGAGACAGGGAAAGTCGAGCAGTACTTC.

In this sample, this clonotype turned up once. Being one base from a much bigger clone, this may be a read error. The J gene is TRBJ2-7, the V gene TRBV12-3 or TRBV12-4; TRBD1 aligns across 7 bases. This CDR3 spans 16 amino acids. After removal of 3 bases from V and 9 bases from J, the junction contained 17 bases not matched to a gene. CDR3 region: CASSLRVSGTVDGQYF. DNA for the CDR3: TGTGCCAGCAGTTTGCGGGTGTCTGGGACAGTAGACGGGCAGTACTTC.

The V gene is TRBV5-1, the J gene TRBJ1-1; 10 bases match TRBD1. CDR1 and CDR2 (germline): SGHRS, YFSETQ. The CDR3 spans 14 residues. The junction had 2 bases not matched to a gene; V was cut back by 0 bases and J by 6 bases. As DNA, the CDR3 is TGCGCCAGCAGCTTGGGACAGGGGGCCTCTGAAGCTTTCTTT. Translation: CASSLGQGASEAFF.

This chain connects TRBV20-1 to TRBJ1-1; D possibly corresponds to TRBD1 (6 bases). Trimming took off 4 bases at V and 1 base at J, with 10 bases between the two ends. Germline loops: CDR1 DFQATT, CDR2 SNEGSKA (reference sequence). The CDR3 is 13 residues long. The CDR3 DNA reads as TGCAGTGCTACGCAACAGGGGAACACTGAAGCTTTCTTT. It encodes CSATQQGNTEAFF.

A remark on this clonotype: A much larger clone differs by one base, so this may be a read error. The genes are TRBV10-2 and TRBJ2-7; D might be TRBD1 or TRBD2, each matching 5 bases. The CDR3 spans 11 residues. Trimming shortened V by 6 bases and J by 8 bases, and 11 bases separated the two germline ends. The germline CDR1 and CDR2 sequences are WSHSY and SAAADI. The CDR3: CASRAGSKQYF. The CDR3 coding sequence is TGCGCCAGCAGAGCAGGGAGTAAGCAGTACTTC.

Regarding this clonotype: A read error is possible here, since a much larger clone lies one base away. V gene TRBV24-1 combines with J gene TRBJ2-1; 10 positions match TRBD2. The assigned J gene may be wrong: the sequence end matches TRBJ2-7 better. Germline values: CDR1 KGHDR, CDR2 SFDVKD. There are 16 residues in the CDR3. The CDR3 loop is CATSDPSGSSYNEQYF. In nucleotides, the CDR3 is TGTGCCACCAGTGACCCTAGCGGGAGCTCCTACAATGAGCAGTACTTC.

V and J are TRBV12-3 or TRBV12-4 and TRBJ1-5; no clear D gene. V was clipped by 3 bases and J by 5 bases, with 14 bases between them. CDR3 length equals 15 residues. For the CDR3, the DNA is TGTGCCAGCAGTTTTCGTCATTCTGAGGATCAGCCCCAGCATTTT. Amino acid sequence: CASSFRHSEDQPQHF.

Concerning this clonotype itself: A much bigger clone sits one base away, suggesting this may be a read error. The chain couples TRBV12-3 or TRBV12-4 to TRBJ2-7, with 14 bases lining up with TRBD2. The CDR3 covers 15 residues. J gave up 7 bases and V 5 bases, and 7 bases lay outside the gene matches. The CDR3 sequence is CASSRLAGGYNEQYF. The CDR3, as DNA: TGTGCCAGCAGTCGACTAGCGGGGGGGTACAATGAGCAGTACTTC.

Ten or more counts support this clonotype. The V call is TRBV29-1, the J call TRBJ2-1; the D call may be TRBD1 or TRBD2 (6 bases each). The V end was cut by 8 bases, the J end by 4 bases, with 21 bases between. CDR3 size: 15 residues. The germline V gene has CDR1 SQVTM and CDR2 ANQGSEA. This CDR3 is CSFLSLGGGYNEQFF. The CDR3 DNA reads as TGCAGCTTTCTCAGTCTTGGAGGGGGTTACAATGAGCAGTTCTTC.

This clonotype was found a few times. This chain links TRBV6-1 with TRBJ2-2; 9 positions match TRBD1. There are 16 residues in the CDR3. The germline gives CDR1 MNHNS, CDR2 SASEGT. The V and J ends lost 4 bases and 4 bases, in that order; junction bases with no gene match: 7. In nucleotides, the CDR3 is TGTGCCAGCAGTGGGCCGGGACAGGGATTCACCGGGGAGCTGTTTTTT. It translates to CASSGPGQGFTGELFF.

CDR3 nucleotide sequence: TGTGCCAGCAGTTTAGCGAAACGGCCCCAGCATTTT. Residues: CASSLAKRPQHF. This chain links TRBV12-3 or TRBV12-4 with TRBJ1-5, with D hard to call. V was shortened by 0 bases and J by 9 bases, with 6 bases between the two germline ends. The CDR3 sequence is 12 residues long.

With regard to this clonotype: A read error may be the cause here, since a much bigger clone is one base away. The chain is built from TRBV6-5 and TRBJ2-7; D is possibly TRBD2 (10 bases). Trimming left V 6 bases short and J 4 bases short, with 19 bases between. This CDR3 contains 15 residues. CDR1 is MNHEY, CDR2 SVGAGI, per germline. The CDR3 DNA is TGTGCCAGCAGCATTAGCGGGGGGACAGGGTACGAGCAGTACTTC. This encodes CASSISGGTGYEQYF.

This clonotype was observed many times. V usage is TRBV30 and J usage is TRBJ1-2; 8 bases align to TRBD1. The CDR3 runs to 13 residues. V shed 5 bases and J 6 bases; nucleotides not matched to a gene: 8. Germline CDR1 is GTSNPN and CDR2 is SVGIG (reference sequence). The CDR3 here is CAWVRQGYNGYTF. The CDR3 nucleotides read TGTGCCTGGGTGAGACAGGGGTACAATGGCTACACCTTC.

This clonotype was picked up many times. J is TRBJ1-1 and V is TRBV29-1; no definite D call. The V gene's germline CDR1 is SQVTM and CDR2 ANQGSEA. The CDR3 length is 14 residues. Trimming shortened V by 3 bases and J by 0 bases, and 11 bases separated the two germline ends. The CDR3 is CSVDFWNMNTEAFF. CDR3 nucleotide sequence: TGCAGCGTTGACTTCTGGAACATGAACACTGAAGCTTTCTTT.

This clonotype has more than one count but fewer than ten. This chain joins TRBV4-1 and TRBJ1-4; perhaps TRBD1 as D (5 bases). Germline V gives CDR1 MGHRA, CDR2 YSYEKL. Trimming cost V 3 bases and J 6 bases, with 8 bases left between them. The CDR3 extends over 13 amino acids. The DNA of the CDR3 is TGCGCCAGCAGCCATCCGACAGATGAAAAACTGTTTTTT. Translation gives CASSHPTDEKLFF.

This clonotype was counted at least ten times. The V and J genes are TRBV12-3 or TRBV12-4 and TRBJ1-6, with TRBD1 identical over 7 bases. This CDR3 comprises 15 residues. V was pared by 6 bases and J by 5 bases, with 7 bases of the junction left unmatched. Here the CDR3 DNA reads TGTGCCAGCAGAAGACAGGGCACAGATAATTCACCCCTCCACTTT. As protein: CASRRQGTDNSPLHF.

This clonotype was counted at least ten times. The chain couples TRBV6-1 to TRBJ1-2; TRBD1 matches 7 bases. CDR1 is MNHNS and CDR2 is SASEGT in the germline V gene. V was clipped by 6 bases and J by 3 bases; unmatched bases: 4. The CDR3 runs 13 residues. CDR3 coding DNA: TGTGCCAGCAGGGACAGGATCTACTATGGCTACACCTTC. Translated, it gives CASRDRIYYGYTF.